This T cell receptor (beta chain) was recovered during a study of T cell changes during pregnancy in multiple sclerosis. The junction had 14 bases not matched to a gene; V was cut back by 4 bases and J by 1 base. This CDR3 is 18 amino acids long. Germline V CDR1 and CDR2: SNHLY, FYNNEI. TCRdb's copy holds only in-frame clones and misses some; the assay was immunoSEQ multiplex PCR. The repertoire holds approximately 120,000 clones, with 90% to 98% as singletons. The chain uses TRBV2 and TRBJ1-1; 8 positions agree with TRBD1. The sequencing used peripheral blood, collected after pregnancy. This receptor was obtained from a female donor with multiple sclerosis, enrolled in a pregnancy study. The CDR3 loop reads CASSVPALSGTGNTEAFF. Written as DNA, the CDR3 is TGTGCCAGCAGTGTTCCCGCTCTATCCGGGACAGGGAACACTGAAGCTTTCTTT.